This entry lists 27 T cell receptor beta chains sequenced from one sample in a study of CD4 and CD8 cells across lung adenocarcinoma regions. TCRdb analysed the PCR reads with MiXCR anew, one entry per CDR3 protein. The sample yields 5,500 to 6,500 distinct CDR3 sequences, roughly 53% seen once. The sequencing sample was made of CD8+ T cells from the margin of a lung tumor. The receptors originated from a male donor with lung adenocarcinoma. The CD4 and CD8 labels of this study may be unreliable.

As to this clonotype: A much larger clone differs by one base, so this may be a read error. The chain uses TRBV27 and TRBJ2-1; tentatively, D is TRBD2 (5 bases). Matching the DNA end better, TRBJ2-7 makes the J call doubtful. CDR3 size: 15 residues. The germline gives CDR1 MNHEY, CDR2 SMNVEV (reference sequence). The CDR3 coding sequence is TGTGCCAGCAGTTTTGGACTTAGCTCCTACAATGAGCAGTACTTC. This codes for CASSFGLSSYNEQYF.

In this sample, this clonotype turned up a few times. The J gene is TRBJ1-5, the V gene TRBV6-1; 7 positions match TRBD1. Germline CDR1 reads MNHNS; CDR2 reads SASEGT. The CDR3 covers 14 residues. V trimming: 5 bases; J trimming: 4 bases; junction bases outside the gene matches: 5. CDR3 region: CASSPGTENQPQHF. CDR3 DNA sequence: TGTGCCAGCAGTCCCGGGACAGAAAATCAGCCCCAGCATTTT.

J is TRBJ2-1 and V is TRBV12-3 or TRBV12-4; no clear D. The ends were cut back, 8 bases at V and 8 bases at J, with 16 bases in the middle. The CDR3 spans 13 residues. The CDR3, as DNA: TGTGCCAGCGAGTACCTAACTGGGGATGAGCAGTTCTTC. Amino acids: CASEYLTGDEQFF.

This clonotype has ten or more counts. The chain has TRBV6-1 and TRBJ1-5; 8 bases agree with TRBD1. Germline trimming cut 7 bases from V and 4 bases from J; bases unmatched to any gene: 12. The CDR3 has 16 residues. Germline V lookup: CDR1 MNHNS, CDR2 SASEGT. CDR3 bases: TGTGCCAGCAACAAAGGGACAGGACTTCGAAATCAGCCCCAGCATTTT. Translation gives CASNKGTGLRNQPQHF.

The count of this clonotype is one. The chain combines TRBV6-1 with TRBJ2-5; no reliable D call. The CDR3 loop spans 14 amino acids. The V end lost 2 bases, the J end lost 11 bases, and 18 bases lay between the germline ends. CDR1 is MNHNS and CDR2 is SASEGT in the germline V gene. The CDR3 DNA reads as TGTGCCAGCAGTGAACGTGTCGCCGGCAATGAGCAGTACTTC. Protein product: CASSERVAGNEQYF.

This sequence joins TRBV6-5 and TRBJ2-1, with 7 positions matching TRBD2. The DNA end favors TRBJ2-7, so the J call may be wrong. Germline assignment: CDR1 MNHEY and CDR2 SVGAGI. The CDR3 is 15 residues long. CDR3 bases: TGTGCCAGCAGTTACGGCGGGAGCTCCTACAATGAGCAGTACTTC. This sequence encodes CASSYGGSSYNEQYF.

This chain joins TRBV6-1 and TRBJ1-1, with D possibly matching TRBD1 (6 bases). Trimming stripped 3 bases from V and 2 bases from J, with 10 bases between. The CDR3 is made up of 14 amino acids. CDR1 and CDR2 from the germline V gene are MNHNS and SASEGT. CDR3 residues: CASSEGGLNTEAFF. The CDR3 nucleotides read TGTGCCAGCAGTGAGGGGGGCCTTAACACTGAAGCTTTCTTT.

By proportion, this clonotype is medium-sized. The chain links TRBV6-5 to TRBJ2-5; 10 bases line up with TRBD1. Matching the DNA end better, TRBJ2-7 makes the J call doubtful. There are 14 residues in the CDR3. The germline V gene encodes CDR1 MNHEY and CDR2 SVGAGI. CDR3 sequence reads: CASNGQGGAREQYF. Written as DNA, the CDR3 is TGTGCCAGCAACGGACAGGGGGGGGCTCGCGAGCAGTACTTC.

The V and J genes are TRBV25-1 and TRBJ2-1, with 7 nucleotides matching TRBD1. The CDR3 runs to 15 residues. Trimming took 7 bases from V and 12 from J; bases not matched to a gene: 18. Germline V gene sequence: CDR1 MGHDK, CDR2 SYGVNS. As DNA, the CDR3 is TGTGCCAGCATAAGTTACGGGACAGACAACAACGTGCAGTTCTTC. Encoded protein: CASISYGTDNNVQFF.

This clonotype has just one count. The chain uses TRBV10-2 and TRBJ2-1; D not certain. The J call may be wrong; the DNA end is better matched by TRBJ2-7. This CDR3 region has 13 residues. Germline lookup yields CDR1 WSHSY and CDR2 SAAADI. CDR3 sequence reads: CASSKGCYDAQYF. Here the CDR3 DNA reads TGCGCCAGCAGTAAAGGGTGCTACGATGCGCAGTACTTC.

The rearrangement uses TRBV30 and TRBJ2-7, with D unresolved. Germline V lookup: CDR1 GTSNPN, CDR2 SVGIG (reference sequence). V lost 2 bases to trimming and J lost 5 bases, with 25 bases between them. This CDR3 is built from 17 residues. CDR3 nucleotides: TGTGCCTGGAGTCCCGAAGATAGGCCCACTATTTTTCACGAGCAGTACTTC. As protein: CAWSPEDRPTIFHEQYF. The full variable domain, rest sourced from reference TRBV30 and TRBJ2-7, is SQTIHQWPATLVQPVGSPLSLECTVEGTSNPNLYWYRQAAGRGLQLLFYSVGIGQISSEVPQNLSASRPQDRQFILSSKKLLLSDSGFYLCAWSPEDRPTIFHEQYFGPGTRLTVT.

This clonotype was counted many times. This chain's CDR3 is CASTMGGRRNEQYF. CDR3 nucleotides: TGTGCCAGCACCATGGGGGGGCGCAGGAACGAGCAGTACTTC. The chain uses TRBV25-1 and TRBJ2-5; weak D call: TRBD2 (7 bases). Gene TRBJ2-7 matches the end of the DNA better, so the J call may be wrong. Germline V gene data show CDR1 as MGHDK and CDR2 as SYGVNS. The CDR3 runs to 14 residues.

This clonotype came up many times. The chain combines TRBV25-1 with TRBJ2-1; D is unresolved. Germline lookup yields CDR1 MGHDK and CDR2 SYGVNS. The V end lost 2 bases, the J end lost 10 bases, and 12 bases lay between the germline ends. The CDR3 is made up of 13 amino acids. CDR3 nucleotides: TGTGCCAGCAGTGAAACGTGGGTCCCCGAGCAGTTCTTC. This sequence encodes CASSETWVPEQFF.

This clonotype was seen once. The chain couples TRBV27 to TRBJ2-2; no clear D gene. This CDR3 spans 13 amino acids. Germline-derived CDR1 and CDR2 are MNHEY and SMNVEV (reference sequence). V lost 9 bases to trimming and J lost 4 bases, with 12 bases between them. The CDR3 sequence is CASREGRTGELFF. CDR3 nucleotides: TGTGCCAGTAGGGAAGGACGCACCGGGGAGCTGTTTTTT.

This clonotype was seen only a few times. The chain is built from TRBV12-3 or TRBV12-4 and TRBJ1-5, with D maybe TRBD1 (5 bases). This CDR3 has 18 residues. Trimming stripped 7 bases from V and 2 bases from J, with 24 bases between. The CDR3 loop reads CASTPGPPGAGRNQPQHF. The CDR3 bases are TGTGCCAGCACCCCAGGGCCGCCCGGGGCAGGGCGCAATCAGCCCCAGCATTTT.

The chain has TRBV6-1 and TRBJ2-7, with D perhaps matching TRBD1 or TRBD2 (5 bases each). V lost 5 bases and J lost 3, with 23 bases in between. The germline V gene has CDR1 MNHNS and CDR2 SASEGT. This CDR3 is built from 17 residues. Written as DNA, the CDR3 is TGTGCCAGCAGTCCAAACGGGGCCGCAAACAATATCTACGAGCAGTACTTC. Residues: CASSPNGAANNIYEQYF.

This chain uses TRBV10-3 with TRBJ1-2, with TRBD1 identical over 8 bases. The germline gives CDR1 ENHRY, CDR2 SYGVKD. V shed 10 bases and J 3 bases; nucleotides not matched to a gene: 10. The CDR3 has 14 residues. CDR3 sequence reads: CATLPSDRDYGYTF. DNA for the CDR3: TGTGCCACCCTGCCATCGGACAGGGACTATGGCTACACCTTC.

This CDR3 reads CAWSFSGGPTDTQYF. CDR3 coding DNA: TGTGCCTGGAGCTTTAGCGGGGGCCCCACAGATACGCAGTATTTT. The chain couples TRBV30 to TRBJ2-3, with 9 bases identical to TRBD2. Germline loops: CDR1 GTSNPN, CDR2 SVGIG (reference sequence). The CDR3 runs 15 residues. The V gene end was trimmed by 3 bases and the J gene end by 2 bases; junction bases not matched to a gene: 6.

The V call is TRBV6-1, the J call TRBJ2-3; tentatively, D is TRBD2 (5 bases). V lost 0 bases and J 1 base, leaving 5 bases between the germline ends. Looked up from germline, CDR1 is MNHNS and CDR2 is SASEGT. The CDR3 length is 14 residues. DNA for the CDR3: TGTGCCAGCAGTGAAGCTAGCGGCACAGATACGCAGTATTTT. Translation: CASSEASGTDTQYF.

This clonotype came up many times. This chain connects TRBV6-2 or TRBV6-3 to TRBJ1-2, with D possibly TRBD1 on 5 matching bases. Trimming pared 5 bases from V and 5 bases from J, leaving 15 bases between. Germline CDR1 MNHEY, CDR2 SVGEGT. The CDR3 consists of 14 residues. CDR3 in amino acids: CASSQATDLYGYTF. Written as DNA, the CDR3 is TGTGCCAGCAGTCAAGCGACAGATTTATATGGCTACACCTTC.

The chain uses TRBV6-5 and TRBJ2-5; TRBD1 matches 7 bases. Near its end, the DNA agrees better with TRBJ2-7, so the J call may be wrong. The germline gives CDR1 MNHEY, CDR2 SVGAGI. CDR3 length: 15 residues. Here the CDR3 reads CASSYSEGGAYEQYF. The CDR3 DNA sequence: TGTGCCAGCAGTTACTCGGAAGGGGGCGCGTACGAGCAGTACTTC.

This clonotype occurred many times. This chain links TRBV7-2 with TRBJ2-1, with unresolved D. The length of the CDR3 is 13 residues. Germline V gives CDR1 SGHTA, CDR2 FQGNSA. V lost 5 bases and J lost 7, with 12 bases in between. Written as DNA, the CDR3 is TGTGCCAGCAGCCCAGGACCCACAAATGAGCAGTTCTTC. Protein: CASSPGPTNEQFF.

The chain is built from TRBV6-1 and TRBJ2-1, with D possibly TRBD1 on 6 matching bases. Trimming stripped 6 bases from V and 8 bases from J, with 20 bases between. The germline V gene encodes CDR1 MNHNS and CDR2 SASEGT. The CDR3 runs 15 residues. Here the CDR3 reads CASRASGGAVDEQFF. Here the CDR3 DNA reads TGTGCCAGCAGGGCTTCTGGGGGCGCGGTGGATGAGCAGTTCTTC.

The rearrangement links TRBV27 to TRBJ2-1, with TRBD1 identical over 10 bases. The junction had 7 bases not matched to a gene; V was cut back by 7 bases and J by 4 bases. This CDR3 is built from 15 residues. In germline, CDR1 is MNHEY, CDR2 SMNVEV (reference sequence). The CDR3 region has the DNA TGTGCCAGCAATCCCGGGACAGGGGTTTACAATGAGCAGTTCTTC. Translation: CASNPGTGVYNEQFF.

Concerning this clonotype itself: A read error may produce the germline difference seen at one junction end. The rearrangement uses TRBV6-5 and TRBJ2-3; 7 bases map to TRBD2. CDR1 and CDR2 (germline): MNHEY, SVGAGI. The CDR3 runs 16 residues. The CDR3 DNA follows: TGTGCCAGCAGTTACCGTGGGGGGGGTGACAAAGATACGCAGTATTTC. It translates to CASSYRGGGDKDTQYF.

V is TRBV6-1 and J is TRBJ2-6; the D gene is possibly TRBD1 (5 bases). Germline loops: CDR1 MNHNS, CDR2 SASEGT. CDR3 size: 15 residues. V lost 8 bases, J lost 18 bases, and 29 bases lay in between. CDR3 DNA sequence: TGTGCCAGCGAGATAGGGCTCTCTGGGGCCAACGTGCAGACTTTC. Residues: CASEIGLSGANVQTF.

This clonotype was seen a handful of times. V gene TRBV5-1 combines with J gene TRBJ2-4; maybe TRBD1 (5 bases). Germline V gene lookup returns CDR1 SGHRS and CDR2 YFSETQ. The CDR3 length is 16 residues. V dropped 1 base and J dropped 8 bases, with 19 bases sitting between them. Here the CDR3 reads CASSLWGDFRTDIQYF. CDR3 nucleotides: TGCGCCAGCAGCTTGTGGGGCGACTTTCGAACGGACATTCAGTACTTC.